These 25 T cell receptor beta chains were all obtained from the same sample, sequenced in a study of T-cell reconstitution after alpha-beta-depleted transplantation in children. Construction of the TCRbeta library involved unique molecular identifiers. A single record per CDR3 protein comes from TCRdb applying MiXCR to the PCR reads. The data contain approximately 650,000 distinct CDR3 sequences, about an eighth of them singletons. Sequenced material: PBMCs, taken before TCRalphabeta/CD19-depleted stem cell transplant. The receptors here all came from a girl aged 2-10 years with congenital amegakaryocytic thrombocytopenia, due to receive a stem cell transplant.

This clonotype was observed at least ten times. V gene TRBV20-1 combines with J gene TRBJ2-3, with 9 bases identical to TRBD2. This CDR3 is 14 amino acids long. Germline CDR1 is DFQATT and CDR2 is SNEGSKA (reference sequence). V trimming: 6 bases; J trimming: 0 bases; junction bases outside the gene matches: 4. The CDR3 region has the DNA TGCAGTGCGCGACTAGCGGCCAGCACAGATACGCAGTATTTT. This translates into CSARLAASTDTQYF.

In this sample, this clonotype turned up a few times. This chain joins TRBV12-2 and TRBJ1-5; TRBD1 is the table's D call, not checked against the DNA. TRBV12-2 is a listed pseudogene. This CDR3 is built from 16 residues. This chain's CDR3 is CASRLLWWAGDQPQHF. The CDR3 DNA reads TGTGCAAGTCGCTTACTCTGGTGGGCAGGGGATCAGCCCCAGCATTTT.

Concerning this clonotype: A much bigger clone sits one base away, suggesting this may be a read error. The genes are TRBV7-2 and TRBJ2-3; 7 bases align to TRBD2. With V trimmed by 3 bases and J by 0 bases, 6 bases remained unmatched. Per germline, CDR1 SGHTA and CDR2 FQGNSA. The CDR3 extends over 16 amino acids. The CDR3, as DNA: TGTGCCAGCAGCTTCACTAGCGCAGCTAGCACAGATACGCAGTATTTT. Translated, it gives CASSFTSAASTDTQYF.

Turning to this clonotype: This may stem from a read error, because a much larger clone lies one nucleotide away. CDR3 protein: CASNQVPRAYGYTF. CDR3 bases: TGCGCCAGCAACCAAGTGCCGAGAGCTTATGGCTACACCTTC. This chain connects TRBV4-1 to TRBJ1-2; D not resolved. The CDR3 runs 14 residues. Looked up from germline, CDR1 is MGHRA and CDR2 is YSYEKL.

This clonotype was picked up many times. The chain joins TRBV9 to TRBJ2-7; D possibly matches TRBD1 or TRBD2 (5 bases each). Trimming pared 0 bases from V and 0 bases from J, leaving 10 bases between. The CDR3 is 15 amino acids. The germline V gene has CDR1 SGDLS and CDR2 YYNGEE. CDR3 loop: CASSVGDRSSYEQYF. The CDR3 DNA is TGTGCCAGCAGCGTAGGGGACCGGAGCTCCTACGAGCAGTACTTC.

Only a few counts were recorded for this clonotype. This chain links TRBV2 with TRBJ2-5, with D perhaps matching TRBD1 or TRBD2 (5 bases each). The ends were cut back, 6 bases at V and 3 bases at J, with 11 bases in the middle. From germline, CDR1 is SNHLY and CDR2 FYNNEI. This CDR3 contains 13 residues. CDR3 residues: CASRRDLKETQYF. The CDR3 DNA sequence: TGTGCCAGCAGACGGGACCTTAAAGAGACCCAGTACTTC.

This clonotype was seen at least ten times. This rearrangement joins TRBV7-9 to TRBJ1-1; D is unclear. Between the trimmed V and J ends, which lost 1 base and 10 bases, there was a span of 16 bases. In germline, CDR1 is SEHNR, CDR2 FQNEAQ (reference sequence). The CDR3 extends over 14 amino acids. Here the CDR3 DNA reads TGTGCCAGCAGCTTAGGTCGGGGATTGCTTGGAGCTTTCTTT. Its protein is CASSLGRGLLGAFF.

Written as DNA, the CDR3 is TGTGCCCCAATTAGTCTAAATCAGCCCCAGCATTTT. The encoded protein is CAPISLNQPQHF. This chain joins TRBV24-1 and TRBJ1-5; D remains ambiguous. This CDR3 has 12 amino acids. Germline loops: CDR1 KGHDR, CDR2 SFDVKD. V was pared by 12 bases and J by 4 bases, with 12 bases between.

This clonotype was picked up many times. This chain joins TRBV11-2 and TRBJ2-1; D uncertain. The CDR3 length is 15 residues. The ends were cut back, 1 base at V and 15 bases at J, with 22 bases in the middle. In germline, CDR1 is SGHAT, CDR2 FQNNGV. The CDR3 DNA sequence: TGTGCCAGCAGCTTAGTGCGGTTAGGGTCTGGGGAACCGTTCTTC. Its protein product is CASSLVRLGSGEPFF.

The table lists this clonotype with many counts. The chain employs TRBV7-7 and TRBJ2-1, with D perhaps matching TRBD1 (6 bases). The CDR3 totals 13 residues. Per germline, CDR1 SSHAT and CDR2 FNYEAQ (reference sequence). Trimming stripped 4 bases from V and 4 bases from J, with 8 bases between. The CDR3 is CASSSDRYNEQFF. CDR3 DNA sequence: TGTGCCAGCAGCTCAGACAGGTACAATGAGCAGTTCTTC.

This clonotype was seen a few times. The rearrangement links TRBV29-1 to TRBJ2-2; maybe TRBD2 (6 bases). Between the trimmed V and J ends, which lost 7 bases and 3 bases, there was a span of 12 bases. Germline-derived CDR1 and CDR2 are SQVTM and ANQGSEA. The CDR3 extends over 13 amino acids. The chain's CDR3 is CSGTGLHTGELFF. The CDR3 region has the DNA TGCAGCGGGACGGGACTCCACACCGGGGAGCTGTTTTTT.

The chain joins TRBV20-1 to TRBJ1-1, with D perhaps matching TRBD1 (5 bases). Trimming stripped 1 base from V and 6 bases from J, with 18 bases between. Germline V lookup: CDR1 DFQATT, CDR2 SNEGSKA (reference sequence). The CDR3 has 15 residues. CDR3: CSARVWGRADPEAFF. The CDR3 nucleotides read TGCAGTGCTAGAGTCTGGGGCAGGGCGGACCCTGAAGCTTTCTTT.

The sample holds many counts of this clonotype. The V gene is TRBV5-1, the J gene TRBJ2-6; D is unresolved. V gave up 4 bases and J gave up 0 bases, with 8 bases separating them. CDR1 and CDR2 (germline): SGHRS, YFSETQ. CDR3 length: 15 amino acids. The CDR3 spells CASSPPISGANVLTF. The CDR3 nucleotides are TGCGCCAGCAGCCCTCCGATCTCTGGGGCCAACGTCCTGACTTTC.

This clonotype was counted between two and nine times. V is TRBV25-1 and J is TRBJ2-1; D is ambiguous. CDR1 and CDR2 (germline): MGHDK, SYGVNS. The length of the CDR3 is 14 residues. Trimming left V 0 bases short and J 5 bases short, with 8 bases between. The CDR3 loop reads CASSEYSSHNEQFF. The DNA of the CDR3 is TGTGCCAGCAGTGAATATTCAAGTCACAATGAGCAGTTCTTC.

The rearrangement uses TRBV3-1 and TRBJ2-3; 12 bases are a match to TRBD2. Germline-derived CDR1 and CDR2 are LGHDT and YNNKEL (reference sequence). The CDR3 consists of 21 residues. Losses at the gene ends were 3 bases for V and 0 bases for J; bases not matched to a gene: 16. CDR3 protein: CASSHLFVASGRAESTDTQYF. CDR3 in DNA: TGTGCCAGCAGCCACCTATTCGTGGCTAGCGGGAGGGCGGAAAGCACAGATACGCAGTATTTT.

The chain uses TRBV27 and TRBJ2-7; possible D gene TRBD1, 6 bases. From germline, CDR1 is MNHEY and CDR2 SMNVEV (reference sequence). Trimming shortened V by 3 bases and J by 1 base, and 13 bases separated the two germline ends. The CDR3 sequence is 15 residues long. CDR3: CASSFTGTPSYEQYF. The DNA of the CDR3 is TGTGCCAGCAGTTTCACCGGGACACCATCCTACGAGCAGTACTTC.

This clonotype was counted between two and nine times. The chain links TRBV7-2 to TRBJ1-2; D remains ambiguous. V lost 5 bases and J lost 4, with 11 bases in between. The CDR3 covers 13 residues. Per the germline V gene, CDR1 is SGHTA and CDR2 is FQGNSA. The CDR3 region has the DNA TGTGCCAGCAGCCCCTCCCGGGTCTATGGCTACACCTTC. Protein product: CASSPSRVYGYTF.

This clonotype occurred many times. The chain has TRBV12-3 or TRBV12-4 and TRBJ1-3; no firm D call. This CDR3 comprises 14 residues. V lost 8 bases, J lost 0 bases, and 11 bases lay in between. The CDR3 region has the DNA TGTGCCAGCGCCCGGACTTACTCTGGAAACACCATATATTTT. Translated: CASARTYSGNTIYF.

This clonotype appeared many times. The chain links TRBV12-3 or TRBV12-4 to TRBJ2-5; possibly TRBD1 for D (7 bases). V lost 6 bases, J lost 3 bases, and 14 bases lay in between. CDR3 size: 14 residues. CDR3 bases: TGTGCCAGCAGCCCGGACAGGACTAAAGAGACCCAGTACTTC. Protein: CASSPDRTKETQYF.

In DNA form, the CDR3 reads TGTGCCAGCAGTTTAGAACAGGGAATAGAGTATTTT. It yields the protein CASSLEQGIEYF. The chain has TRBV12-3 or TRBV12-4 and TRBJ2-3, with D perhaps TRBD1 (6 bases). CDR3 length: 12 amino acids. V lost 1 base, J lost 13 bases, and 12 bases lay in between.

There are many counts of this clonotype. The chain recombines TRBV20-1 with TRBJ2-5; D is unresolved. Trimming cost V 3 bases and J 0 bases, with 17 bases left between them. The V gene's germline CDR1 is DFQATT and CDR2 SNEGSKA (reference sequence). The CDR3 has 16 amino acids. The CDR3 coding sequence is TGCAGTGCTAGCAATCCCATGACCAGGTACCAAGAGACCCAGTACTTC. Translating gives CSASNPMTRYQETQYF.

The chain carries TRBV16 and TRBJ2-3, with TRBD2 matching over 8 bases. The CDR3 spans 15 residues. Germline trimming cut 3 bases from V and 5 bases from J; bases unmatched to any gene: 7. Per germline, CDR1 KGHSY and CDR2 FQNENV. CDR3 residues: CASSHRAGEGDTQYF. The CDR3 region has the DNA TGTGCCAGCAGCCATCGAGCGGGAGAAGGAGATACGCAGTATTTT.

A few counts support this clonotype. The rearrangement joins TRBV7-2 to TRBJ2-1; D perhaps matches TRBD2 (6 bases). Trimming pared 3 bases from V and 6 bases from J, leaving 21 bases between. The CDR3 totals 17 residues. Looked up from germline, CDR1 is SGHTA and CDR2 is FQGNSA. The CDR3 here is CASSFGLGTLASNEQFF. The CDR3 nucleotides read TGTGCCAGCAGCTTCGGCCTCGGGACCCTAGCGTCCAATGAGCAGTTCTTC.

This clonotype was recorded many times. The chain combines TRBV12-3 or TRBV12-4 with TRBJ2-4; D is unresolved. The CDR3 loop spans 16 amino acids. V dropped 1 base and J dropped 0 bases, with 10 bases sitting between them. The chain's CDR3 is CASSLERKRAKNIQYF. CDR3 DNA sequence: TGTGCCAGCAGTTTAGAACGGAAACGAGCCAAAAACATTCAGTACTTC.

This clonotype was seen repeatedly, ten times or more. A junction boundary mismatches the germline segment, possibly from a read error. The genes are TRBV24-1 and TRBJ2-1; 9 positions agree with TRBD1. The CDR3 sequence is 18 residues long. In germline, CDR1 is KGHDR, CDR2 SFDVKD. This CDR3 reads CATSDSRIRGQGYHEQFF. The DNA for the CDR3 is TGTGCCACCAGTGATTCCAGGATACGGGGACAGGGCTACCATGAGCAGTTCTTC.